The following is a T cell receptor (beta chain) sequence with its context. The antigen is undetermined. These data come from a study of cytomegalovirus exposure and HLA in healthy donors. The V gene's germline CDR1 is WNHNN and CDR2 SYGVQD (reference sequence). Trimming removed 9 bases from V and 1 base from J, with 13 bases in between. CDR3 length: 14 amino acids. Clones were sequenced by immunoSEQ multiplex PCR, and TCRdb holds only the in-frame ones, with some missing. Seen here are about 140,000 clones, 84% observed once, and the top ten hold more than 1.4%. Study-level points and caveats: Per published reports, the classifier diagnosed cytomegalovirus status with high specificity and sensitivity.

The sequence was obtained from a woman in her twenties or thirties in good health and CMV-seronegative. Source material: PBMCs. The chain links TRBV10-1 to TRBJ2-4, with D perhaps TRBD2 (6 bases). The CDR3 DNA reads as TGCGCCAGGGGTGGAGGGGAGGCCAAAAACATTCAGTACTTC. Residues: CARGGGEAKNIQYF.